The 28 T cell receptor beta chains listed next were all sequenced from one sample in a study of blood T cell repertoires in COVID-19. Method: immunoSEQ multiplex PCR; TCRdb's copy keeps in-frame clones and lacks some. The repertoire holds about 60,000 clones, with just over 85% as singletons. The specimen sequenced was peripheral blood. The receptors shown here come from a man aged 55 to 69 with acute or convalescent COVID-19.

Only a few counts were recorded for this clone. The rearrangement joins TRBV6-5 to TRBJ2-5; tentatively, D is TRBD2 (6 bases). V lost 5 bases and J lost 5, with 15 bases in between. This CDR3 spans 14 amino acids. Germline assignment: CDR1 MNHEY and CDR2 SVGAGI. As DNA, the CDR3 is TGTGCCAGCAGTAGGGACTCGAGAAAGGAGACCCAGTACTTC. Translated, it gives CASSRDSRKETQYF.

The CDR3 DNA sequence: TGTGCCAGCAGCTTGAGTCGACTGATTGGGACTGAAGCTTTCTTT. This translates into CASSLSRLIGTEAFF. The rearrangement uses TRBV5-5 and TRBJ1-1; D gene unclear. CDR3 length equals 15 residues. Germline CDR1 is SGHKS and CDR2 is YYEKEE (reference sequence). V gave up 1 base and J gave up 5 bases, with 15 bases separating them.

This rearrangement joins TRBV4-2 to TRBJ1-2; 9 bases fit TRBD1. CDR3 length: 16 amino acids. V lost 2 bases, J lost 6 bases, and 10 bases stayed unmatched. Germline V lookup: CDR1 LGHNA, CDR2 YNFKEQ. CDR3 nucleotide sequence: TGTGCCAGCAGCCAACAAGAACTGGACAGGGGTGATGGCTACACCTTC. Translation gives CASSQQELDRGDGYTF.

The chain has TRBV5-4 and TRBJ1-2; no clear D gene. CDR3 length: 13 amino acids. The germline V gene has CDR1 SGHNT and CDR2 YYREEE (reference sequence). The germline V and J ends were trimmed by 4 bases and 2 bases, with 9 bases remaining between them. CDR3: CASSRTPNYGYTF. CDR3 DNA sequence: TGTGCCAGCAGCCGAACACCGAACTATGGCTACACCTTC.

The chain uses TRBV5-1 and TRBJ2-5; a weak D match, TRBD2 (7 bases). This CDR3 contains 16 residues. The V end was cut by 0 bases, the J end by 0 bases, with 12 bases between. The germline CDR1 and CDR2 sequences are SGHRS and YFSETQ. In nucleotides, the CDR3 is TGCGCCAGCAGCTTGGGCGGGGGCTCGTACCAAGAGACCCAGTACTTC. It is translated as CASSLGGGSYQETQYF.

The DNA for the CDR3 is TGTGCCAGCAGCCCCTACAGGGGGGATGGCAATCAGCCCCAGCATTTT. Translated: CASSPYRGDGNQPQHF. The J gene is TRBJ1-5, the V gene TRBV7-8; 8 nucleotides agree with TRBD1. This CDR3 has 16 amino acids. CDR1 and CDR2 from the germline V gene are SGHVS and FQNEAQ. Losses at the gene ends were 5 bases for V and 2 bases for J; bases not matched to a gene: 8.

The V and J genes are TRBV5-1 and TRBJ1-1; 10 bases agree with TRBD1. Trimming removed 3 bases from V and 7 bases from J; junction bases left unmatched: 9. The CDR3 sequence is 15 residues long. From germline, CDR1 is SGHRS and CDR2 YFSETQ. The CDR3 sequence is CASSSLDRGLDEAFF. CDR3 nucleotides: TGCGCCAGCAGCTCACTCGACAGGGGGCTGGATGAAGCTTTCTTT.

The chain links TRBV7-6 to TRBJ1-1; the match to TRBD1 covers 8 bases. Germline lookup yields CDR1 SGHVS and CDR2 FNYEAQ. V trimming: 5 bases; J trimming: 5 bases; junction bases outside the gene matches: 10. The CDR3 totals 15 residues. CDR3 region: CASSPQTGGGTEAFF. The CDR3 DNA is TGTGCCAGCAGCCCTCAAACAGGGGGAGGGACTGAAGCTTTCTTT.

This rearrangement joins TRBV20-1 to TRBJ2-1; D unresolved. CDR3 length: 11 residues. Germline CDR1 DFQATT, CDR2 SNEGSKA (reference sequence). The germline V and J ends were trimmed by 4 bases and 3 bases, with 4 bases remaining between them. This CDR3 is CSANNYNEQFF. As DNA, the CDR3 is TGCAGTGCTAACAACTACAATGAGCAGTTCTTC.

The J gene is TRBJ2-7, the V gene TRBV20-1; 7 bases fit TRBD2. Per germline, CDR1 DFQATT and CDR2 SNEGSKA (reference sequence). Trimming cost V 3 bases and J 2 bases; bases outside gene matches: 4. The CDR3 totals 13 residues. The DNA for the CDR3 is TGCAGTGCTAGTCCCGGGGGGACCTACGAGCAGTACTTC. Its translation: CSASPGGTYEQYF.

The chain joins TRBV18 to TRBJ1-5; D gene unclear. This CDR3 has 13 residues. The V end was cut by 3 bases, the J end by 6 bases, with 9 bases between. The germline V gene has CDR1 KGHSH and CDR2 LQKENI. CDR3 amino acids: CASSPPSGQPQHF. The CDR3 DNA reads TGTGCCAGCTCACCGCCCAGTGGTCAGCCCCAGCATTTT. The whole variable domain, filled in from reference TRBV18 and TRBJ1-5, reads NAGVMQNPRHLVRRRGQEARLRCSPMKGHSHVYWYRQLPEEGLKFMVYLQKENIIDESGMPKERFSAEFPKEGPSILRIQQVVRGDSAAYFCASSPPSGQPQHFGDGTRLSIL.

The CDR3 DNA reads as TGTGCCACCAGCAGAGACCCTAGGGGAGAGACCCAGTACTTC. Its translation is CATSRDPRGETQYF. This chain uses TRBV15 with TRBJ2-5, with D perhaps matching TRBD1 (5 bases). The V gene's germline CDR1 is LNHNV and CDR2 YYDKDF (reference sequence). There are 14 residues in the CDR3. Trimming stripped 0 bases from V and 4 bases from J, with 9 bases between.

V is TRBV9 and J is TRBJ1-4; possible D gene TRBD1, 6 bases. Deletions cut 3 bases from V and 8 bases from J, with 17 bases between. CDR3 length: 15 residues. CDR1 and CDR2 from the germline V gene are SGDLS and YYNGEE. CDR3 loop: CASSADQGSREKLFF. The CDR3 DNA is TGTGCCAGCAGCGCCGATCAGGGGTCTAGGGAAAAACTGTTTTTT.

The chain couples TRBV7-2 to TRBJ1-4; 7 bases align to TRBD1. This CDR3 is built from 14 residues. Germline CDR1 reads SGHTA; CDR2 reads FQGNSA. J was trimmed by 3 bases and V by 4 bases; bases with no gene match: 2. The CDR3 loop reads CASSSGTANEKLFF. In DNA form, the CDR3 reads TGTGCCAGCAGCTCCGGGACAGCTAATGAAAAACTGTTTTTT.

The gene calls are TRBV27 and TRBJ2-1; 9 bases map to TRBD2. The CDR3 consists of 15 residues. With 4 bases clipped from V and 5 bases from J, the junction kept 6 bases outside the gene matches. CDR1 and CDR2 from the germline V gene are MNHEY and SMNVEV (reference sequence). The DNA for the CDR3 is TGTGCCAGCAGTTCGGGGGGACTAGCTGACAATGAGCAGTTCTTC. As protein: CASSSGGLADNEQFF.

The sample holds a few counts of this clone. CDR3 amino acids: CATSAPGGPNEKLFF. The DNA of the CDR3 is TGTGCCACCAGCGCCCCAGGGGGGCCTAATGAAAAACTGTTTTTT. J is TRBJ1-4 and V is TRBV15; 7 bases are shared with TRBD1. J was trimmed by 3 bases and V by 5 bases; bases with no gene match: 6. Germline lookup yields CDR1 LNHNV and CDR2 YYDKDF (reference sequence). CDR3 size: 15 residues.

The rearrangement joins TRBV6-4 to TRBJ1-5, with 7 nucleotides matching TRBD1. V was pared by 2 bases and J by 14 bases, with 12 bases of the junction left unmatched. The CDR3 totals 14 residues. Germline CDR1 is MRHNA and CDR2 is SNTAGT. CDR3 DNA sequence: TGTGCCAGCAGTGACACGGGAACAGGGGTAAAAAAGCATTTT. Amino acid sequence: CASSDTGTGVKKHF.

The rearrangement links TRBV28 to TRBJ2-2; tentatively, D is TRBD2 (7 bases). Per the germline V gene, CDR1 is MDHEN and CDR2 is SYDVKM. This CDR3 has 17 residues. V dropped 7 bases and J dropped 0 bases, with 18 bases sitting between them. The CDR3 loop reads CASIATRGQTNTGELFF. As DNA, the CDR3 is TGTGCCAGCATTGCTACGCGGGGGCAAACGAACACCGGGGAGCTGTTTTTT.

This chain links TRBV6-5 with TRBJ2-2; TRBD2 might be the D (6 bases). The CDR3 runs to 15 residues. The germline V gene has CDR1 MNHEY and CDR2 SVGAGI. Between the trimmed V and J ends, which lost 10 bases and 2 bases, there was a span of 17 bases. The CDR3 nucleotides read TGTGCCACCCGTCGGGGGTTTTTAAACACCGGGGAGCTGTTTTTT. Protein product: CATRRGFLNTGELFF.

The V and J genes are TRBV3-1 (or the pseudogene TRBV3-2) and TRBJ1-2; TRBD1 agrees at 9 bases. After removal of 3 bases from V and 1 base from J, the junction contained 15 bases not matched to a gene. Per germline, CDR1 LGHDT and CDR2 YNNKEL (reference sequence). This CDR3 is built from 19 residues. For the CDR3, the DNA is TGTGCCAGCAGCCACGCAGACCTAGGACAGGGGTCGTTTAACTATGGCTACACCTTC. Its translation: CASSHADLGQGSFNYGYTF.

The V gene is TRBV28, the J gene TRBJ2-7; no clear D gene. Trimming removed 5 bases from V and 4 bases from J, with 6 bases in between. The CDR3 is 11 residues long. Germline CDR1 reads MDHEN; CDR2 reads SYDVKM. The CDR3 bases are TGTGCCAGCAGTCAACTATACGAGCAGTACTTC. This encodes CASSQLYEQYF. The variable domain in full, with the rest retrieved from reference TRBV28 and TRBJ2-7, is DVKVTQSSRYLVKRTGEKVFLECVQDMDHENMFWYRQDPGLGLRLIYFSYDVKMKEKGDIPEGYSVSREKKERFSLILESASTNQTSMYLCASSQLYEQYFGPGTRLTVT.

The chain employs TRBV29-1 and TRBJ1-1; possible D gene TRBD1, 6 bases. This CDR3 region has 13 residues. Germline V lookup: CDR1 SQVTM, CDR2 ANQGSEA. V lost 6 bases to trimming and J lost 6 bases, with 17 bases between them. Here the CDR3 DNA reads TGCAGCGTCGGAACAGGGTATGAAGCTGAAGCTTTCTTT. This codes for CSVGTGYEAEAFF.

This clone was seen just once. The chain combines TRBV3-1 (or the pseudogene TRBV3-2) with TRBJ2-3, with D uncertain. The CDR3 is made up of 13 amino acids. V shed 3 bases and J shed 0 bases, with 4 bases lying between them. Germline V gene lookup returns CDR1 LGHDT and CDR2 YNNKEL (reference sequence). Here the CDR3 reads CASSQRSTDTQYF. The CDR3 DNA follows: TGTGCCAGCAGCCAGCGGAGCACAGATACGCAGTATTTT.

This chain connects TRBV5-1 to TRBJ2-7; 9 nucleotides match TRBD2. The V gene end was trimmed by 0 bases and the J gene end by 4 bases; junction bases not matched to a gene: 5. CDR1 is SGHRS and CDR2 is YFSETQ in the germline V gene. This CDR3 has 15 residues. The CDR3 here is CASSLGGRAIYEQYF. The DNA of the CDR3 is TGCGCCAGCAGCTTGGGCGGGAGGGCCATTTACGAGCAGTACTTC.

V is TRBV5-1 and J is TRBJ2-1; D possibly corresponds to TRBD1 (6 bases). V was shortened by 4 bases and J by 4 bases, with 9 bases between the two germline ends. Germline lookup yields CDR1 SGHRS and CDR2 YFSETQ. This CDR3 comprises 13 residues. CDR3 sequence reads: CASSPDRYNEQFF. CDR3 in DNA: TGCGCCAGCAGCCCGGACAGATACAATGAGCAGTTCTTC.

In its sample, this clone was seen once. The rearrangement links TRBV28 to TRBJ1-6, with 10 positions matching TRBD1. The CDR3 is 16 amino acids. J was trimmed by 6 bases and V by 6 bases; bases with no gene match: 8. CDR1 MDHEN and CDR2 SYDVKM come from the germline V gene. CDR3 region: CASRPGQGIANSPLHF. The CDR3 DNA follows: TGTGCCAGCAGGCCGGGACAGGGGATCGCTAATTCACCCCTCCACTTT. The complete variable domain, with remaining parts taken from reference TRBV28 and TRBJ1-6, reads DVKVTQSSRYLVKRTGEKVFLECVQDMDHENMFWYRQDPGLGLRLIYFSYDVKMKEKGDIPEGYSVSREKKERFSLILESASTNQTSMYLCASRPGQGIANSPLHFGNGTRLTVT.

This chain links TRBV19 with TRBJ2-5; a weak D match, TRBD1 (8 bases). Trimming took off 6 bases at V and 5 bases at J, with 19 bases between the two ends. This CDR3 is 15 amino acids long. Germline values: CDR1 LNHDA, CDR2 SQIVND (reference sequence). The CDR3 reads CASSKTGEGFETQYF. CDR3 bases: TGTGCCAGTAGCAAGACAGGGGAGGGTTTTGAGACCCAGTACTTC.

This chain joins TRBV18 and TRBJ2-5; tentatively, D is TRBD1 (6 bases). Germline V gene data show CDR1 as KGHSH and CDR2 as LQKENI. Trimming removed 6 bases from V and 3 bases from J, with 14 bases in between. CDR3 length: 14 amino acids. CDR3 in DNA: TGTGCCAGCTCGCCCACAGGGATTGAAGAGACCCAGTACTTC. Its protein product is CASSPTGIEETQYF.